A selection of T cell receptor beta chains follows, all from one sample in a study of spatial heterogeneity in lung cancer. Via MiXCR, TCRdb re-called the 5' RACE reads, giving one row per CDR3 protein. In the table there are about 92,000 distinct CDR3 sequences, less than 15% of which are singletons. This specimen was PBMCs, taken at surgery. These receptors originate from a male donor with early-stage non-small cell lung cancer. The CDR3 runs from the conserved cysteine through the conserved F or W. A D gene is named only where the DNA matches it firmly. The size of a clone is reported for some rows only, either as once, few or many, or as a class for expanded clones.

J gene	CDR3 length	clone size	V gene	D gene	CDR3 protein	CDR3 DNA
TRBJ2-2	15	NA	TRBV7-9	TRBD1	CASRTGTGISGELFF	TGTGCCAGCAGGACCGGGACAGGGATATCCGGGGAGCTGTTTTTT
TRBJ2-3	14	few	TRBV5-1	TRBD1	CASSKDRVEDTQYF	TGCGCCAGCAGCAAGGACAGGGTTGAAGATACGCAGTATTTT
TRBJ2-3	23	NA	TRBV12-3/TRBV12-4	NA	CASRPRPGGLAMNPFRGYNTQYF	TGTGCCAGCAGGCCACGCCCCGGGGGGCTAGCGATGAACCCCTTCCGCGGATATAATACGCAGTATTTT
TRBJ1-5	14	NA	TRBV24-1	NA	CATSDSGTYQPQHF	TGTGCCACCAGTGACTCCGGGACCTATCAGCCCCAGCATTTT
TRBJ1-1	16	few	TRBV5-1	NA	CASSLGVRGGNTEAFF	TGCGCCAGCAGCTTGGGCGTACGTGGGGGGAACACTGAAGCTTTCTTT
TRBJ1-6	17	NA	TRBV3-1	NA	CASSRGLSSSYNSPLHF	TGTGCCAGCAGCCGCGGGCTGTCGAGCTCCTATAATTCACCCCTCCACTTT
TRBJ2-2	13	NA	TRBV28	NA	CASSLQFTGELFF	TGTGCCAGCAGTTTACAATTCACCGGGGAGCTGTTTTTT
TRBJ2-7	12	many	TRBV15	NA	CATRSIGGEQYF	TGTGCCACTCGGTCAATTGGAGGCGAGCAGTACTTC
TRBJ2-1	16	few	TRBV6-5	NA	CASRLVWRGPHNEQFF	TGTGCCAGCAGGCTTGTTTGGAGGGGGCCCCACAATGAGCAGTTCTTC
TRBJ2-7	11	many	TRBV2	NA	CASSPQGEQYF	TGTGCCAGCAGTCCCCAGGGGGAGCAGTACTTC
TRBJ2-1	16	NA	TRBV2	TRBD2	CASRRLAGGSYNEQFF	TGTGCCAGCAGACGACTAGCGGGTGGGTCTTACAATGAGCAGTTCTTC
TRBJ2-1	16	once	TRBV11-2	TRBD2	CASSLGLAGFRTEQFF	TGTGCCAGCAGCTTAGGACTAGCGGGCTTTCGGACGGAGCAGTTCTTC
TRBJ2-3	15	NA	TRBV28	NA	CASSTNRASTDTQYF	TGTGCCAGCAGTACAAACAGGGCCTCCACAGATACGCAGTATTTT
TRBJ2-2	15	NA	TRBV20-1	TRBD2	CSYAGASGMSGELFF	TGCAGCTATGCAGGGGCTAGCGGGATGTCGGGGGAGCTGTTTTTT
TRBJ2-1	16	few	TRBV7-2	TRBD2	CASSSGASGRALEQFF	TGTGCCAGCAGCTCCGGCGCTAGCGGGAGGGCCCTTGAGCAGTTCTTC
TRBJ2-5	15	few	TRBV28	TRBD2	CASSITSGGQETQYF	TGTGCCAGCAGTATAACTAGCGGGGGACAAGAGACCCAGTACTTC
TRBJ2-3	12	few	TRBV10-2	NA	CASSESRDTQYF	TGCGCCAGCAGTGAGTCGAGGGATACGCAGTATTTT
TRBJ1-5	14	few	TRBV4-2	NA	CASSQDLKDQPQHF	TGTGCCAGCAGCCAAGATTTGAAGGATCAGCCCCAGCATTTT
TRBJ2-1	16	NA	TRBV9	TRBD2	CASSPTWTSGYNEQFF	TGTGCCAGCAGCCCCACTTGGACTAGCGGCTACAATGAGCAGTTCTTC
TRBJ1-3	19	NA	TRBV6-2/TRBV6-3	TRBD1	CASSSLFGETGGSGNTIYF	TGTGCCAGCAGTTCCCTATTCGGAGAAACAGGGGGATCTGGAAACACCATATATTTT
TRBJ1-2	12	few	TRBV6-5	NA	CASSLQGYGYTF	TGTGCCAGCAGCCTGCAAGGTTATGGCTACACCTTC
TRBJ1-5	17	NA	TRBV3-2	NA	CASSRGREKLSNQPQHF	TGTGCCAGCAGTCGAGGGCGGGAAAAATTAAGCAATCAGCCCCAGCATTTT
TRBJ2-1	15	few	TRBV6-2/TRBV6-3	TRBD2	CASSLSSGGRGEQFF	TGTGCCAGCAGTTTATCTAGCGGGGGCAGGGGTGAGCAGTTCTTC
TRBJ1-2	13	few	TRBV20-1	TRBD1	CSASTQGSVGYTF	TGCAGTGCTAGCACACAGGGGTCGGTTGGCTACACCTTC
TRBJ1-2	12	few	TRBV20-1	NA	CSGPPPGPGYTF	TGCAGTGGTCCCCCCCCCGGGCCCGGCTACACCTTC
TRBJ1-6	16	NA	TRBV7-8	NA	CASTPGISSYNSPLHF	TGTGCCAGCACTCCAGGGATAAGCTCCTATAATTCACCCCTCCACTTT
TRBJ2-5	17	few	TRBV7-2	NA	CASSLVGLRLQQETQYF	TGTGCCAGCAGCTTAGTTGGCTTGAGGCTCCAACAAGAGACCCAGTACTTC
TRBJ1-4	13	few	TRBV6-6	NA	CASSQTRNEKLFF	TGTGCCAGCAGTCAAACAAGAAATGAAAAACTGTTTTTT
TRBJ2-1	14	NA	TRBV12-3/TRBV12-4	TRBD2	CASSSGLAGHEQFF	TGTGCCAGCAGTTCAGGGCTAGCGGGGCATGAGCAGTTCTTC
TRBJ2-1	14	many	TRBV10-3	NA	CATGEAGTYNEQFF	TGTGCCACAGGCGAGGCGGGGACGTACAATGAGCAGTTCTTC
TRBJ2-3	12	NA	TRBV28	NA	CASSLSSDTQYF	TGTGCCAGCAGTTTGTCGTCAGATACGCAGTATTTT
TRBJ1-1	14	many	TRBV7-2	NA	CASSFGAMNTEAFF	TGTGCCAGCAGCTTTGGGGCCATGAACACTGAAGCTTTCTTT
TRBJ1-5	14	NA	TRBV12-3/TRBV12-4	NA	CASSSQGDNQPQHF	TGTGCCAGCAGTTCCCAGGGAGACAATCAGCCCCAGCATTTT
TRBJ2-3	15	NA	TRBV5-1	TRBD2	CASSLELASTDTQYF	TGCGCCAGCAGCTTGGAACTAGCGAGCACAGATACGCAGTATTTT
TRBJ1-5	15	NA	TRBV7-2	NA	CASSLRQVPNQPRHF	TGTGCCAGCAGCCTAAGACAGGTTCCGAATCAGCCCCGGCATTTT
TRBJ1-5	16	NA	TRBV20-1	TRBD1	CSALAGQGLSNQPQHF	TGCAGTGCCCTAGCCGGACAGGGACTTAGCAATCAGCCCCAGCATTTT
TRBJ2-7	13	NA	TRBV19	NA	CASSIWGLNEQYF	TGTGCCAGTAGTATTTGGGGGCTCAACGAGCAGTACTTC
TRBJ2-5	12	NA	TRBV6-2/TRBV6-3	NA	CASSPTLVPQYF	TGTGCCAGCAGCCCTACACTCGTGCCCCAGTACTTC
TRBJ2-5	15	many	TRBV5-1	NA	CASSLYGGYQETQYF	TGCGCCAGCAGCTTGTATGGCGGATACCAAGAGACCCAGTACTTC